This note documents a single T cell receptor beta chain sequence. Using RNA transcripts, the TCR beta CDR3 regions were amplified. HTBI-primed first-round RT-PCR preceded second-round multiplex PCR. TCRdb recomputed calls from the multiplex PCR reads with MiXCR, one row per CDR3 protein. The profile covers about 1.2 million distinct CDR3 sequences, with roughly two fifths appearing a single time and around 10% taken by the ten largest. The data derive from a study of Graves' ophthalmopathy and Graves' hyperthyroidism. The CDR3 covers 14 residues. Trimming took 6 bases from V and 4 from J; bases not matched to a gene: 6. Germline V gives CDR1 SQVTM, CDR2 ANQGSEA.

This chain uses TRBV29-1 with TRBJ2-7; TRBD2 agrees at 13 bases. Material: peripheral blood or thyroid tissue (not recorded which). The TCR originated in an adult man with Graves' hyperthyroidism. The CDR3 is CSVRTSGSRYEQYF. As DNA, the CDR3 is TGCAGCGTCCGGACTAGCGGGAGCAGGTACGAGCAGTACTTC.